This record looks at one T cell receptor (beta chain) sequence and its context. Antigen: not known. The sample belongs to a study of cytomegalovirus exposure and HLA in healthy donors. CDR3 length: 14 amino acids. V was trimmed by 2 bases and J by 7 bases, leaving 14 bases between them. Germline values: CDR1 KGHSH, CDR2 LQKENI. The PCR had 60 Vbeta and 13 Jbeta primers. The protocol was immunoSEQ multiplex PCR, while the TCRdb copy is restricted to in-frame clones and leaves out a portion. In the table there are 90,000 to 100,000 clones, approximately 80% of which are singletons. Findings and caveats of the study: A reported reduction in N-insertions relative to the roughly 700-donor mean was seen in an Asian-associated ancestry cluster in a later analysis. CMV antigen specificity was confirmed in vitro for a few CMV-associated chains.

The origin of this receptor is a man aged 18 to 35 in good health and CMV-seronegative. Material: PBMCs. The rearrangement joins TRBV18 to TRBJ1-2; D call uncertain. The CDR3 DNA reads as TGTGCCAGCTCACCAGAAAGAGCACCTACTGGCTACACCTTC. Its translation is CASSPERAPTGYTF. The entire variable domain, with the rest obtained from reference TRBV18 and TRBJ1-2, is as follows: NAGVMQNPRHLVRRRGQEARLRCSPMKGHSHVYWYRQLPEEGLKFMVYLQKENIIDESGMPKERFSAEFPKEGPSILRIQQVVRGDSAAYFCASSPERAPTGYTFGSGTRLTVV.